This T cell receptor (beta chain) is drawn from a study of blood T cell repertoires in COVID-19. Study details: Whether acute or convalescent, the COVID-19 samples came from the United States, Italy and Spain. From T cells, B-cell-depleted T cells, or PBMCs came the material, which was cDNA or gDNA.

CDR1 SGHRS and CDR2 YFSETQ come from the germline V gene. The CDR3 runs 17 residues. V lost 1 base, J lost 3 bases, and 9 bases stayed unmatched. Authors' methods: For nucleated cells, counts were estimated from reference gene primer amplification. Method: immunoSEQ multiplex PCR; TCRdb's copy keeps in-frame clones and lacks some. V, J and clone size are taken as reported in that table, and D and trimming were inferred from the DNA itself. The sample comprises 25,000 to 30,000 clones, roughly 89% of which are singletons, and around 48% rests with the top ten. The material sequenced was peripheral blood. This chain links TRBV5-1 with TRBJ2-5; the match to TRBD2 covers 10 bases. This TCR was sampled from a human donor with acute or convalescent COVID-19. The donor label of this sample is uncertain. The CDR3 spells CASSLSHPGLAEETQYF. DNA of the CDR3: TGCGCCAGCAGCTTGAGCCACCCCGGACTAGCGGAAGAGACCCAGTACTTC.